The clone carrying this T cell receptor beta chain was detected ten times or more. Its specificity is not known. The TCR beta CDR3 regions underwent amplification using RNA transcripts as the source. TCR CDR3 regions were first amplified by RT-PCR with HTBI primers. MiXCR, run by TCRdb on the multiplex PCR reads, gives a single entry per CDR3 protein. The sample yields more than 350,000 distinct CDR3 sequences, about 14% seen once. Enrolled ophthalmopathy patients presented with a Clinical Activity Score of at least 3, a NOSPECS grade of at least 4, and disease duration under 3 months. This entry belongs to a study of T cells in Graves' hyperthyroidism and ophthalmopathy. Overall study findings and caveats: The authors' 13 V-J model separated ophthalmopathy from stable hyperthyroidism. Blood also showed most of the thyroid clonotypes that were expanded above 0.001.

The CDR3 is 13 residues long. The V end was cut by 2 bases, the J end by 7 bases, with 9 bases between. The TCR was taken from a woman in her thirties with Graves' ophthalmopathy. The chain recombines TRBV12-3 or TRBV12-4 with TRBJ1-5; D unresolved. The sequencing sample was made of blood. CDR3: CASSLRIKQPQHF. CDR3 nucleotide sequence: TGTGCCAGCAGTTTAAGAATAAAACAGCCCCAGCATTTT.